These 14 T cell receptor beta chains came from one sample sequenced in a study of CXCR3-negative and CXCR3-positive naive CD8 T cells. Study-level results: TRB CDR3s were more hydrophobic in CXCR3-positive than in CXCR3-negative naive cells.

Their specific antigens are unknown. Libraries of TRB cDNA were made by 5' RACE and carried UMIs. For each CDR3 protein, TCRdb gives one entry from its re-call of the 5' RACE reads, without DNA. The ten top clones account for 0.41%, within a sample of about 150,000 distinct CDR3 sequences. The sequenced sample was naive CXCR3+ CD8+ T cells from blood. Regarding subset: CD45RO-CCR7+CD27+CD95- naive CD8+ T cells expressing CXCR3 (TNR3+). Receptors were obtained from a human donor in good health. Some clones in this sample may be carry-over from other donors' samples.

The rearrangement joins TRBV28 to TRBJ2-7; the TCRdb D gene call, TRBD1, has no DNA to confirm it. Germline-derived CDR1 and CDR2 are MDHEN and SYDVKM. There are 12 residues in the CDR3. The CDR3 loop is CASRVGLPEQYF.

The chain recombines TRBV29-1 with TRBJ1-2. Per the germline V gene, CDR1 is SQVTM and CDR2 is ANQGSEA. There are 12 residues in the CDR3. CDR3 loop: CSVVQINYGYTF. The variable domain in full, with the rest retrieved from reference TRBV29-1 and TRBJ1-2, is SAVISQKPSRDICQRGTSLTIQCQVDSQVTMMFWYRQQPGQSLTLIATANQGSEATYESGFVIDKFPISRPNLTFSTLTVSNMSPEDSSIYLCSVVQINYGYTFGSGTRLTVV.

This chain joins TRBV11-1 and TRBJ2-2. The CDR3 totals 15 residues. CDR1 and CDR2 from the germline V gene are SGHAT and FQDESV (reference sequence). The CDR3 sequence: CASSLSTHNTGELFF.

The chain carries TRBV7-8 and TRBJ2-2; TCRdb names TRBD2, which stays unverified in the absence of DNA. Germline loops: CDR1 SGHVS, CDR2 FQNEAQ. The CDR3 has 15 residues. CDR3 sequence: CASSLIAGGPGELFF.

The genes are TRBV7-2 and TRBJ2-7; TCRdb's D gene call, TRBD1, goes unchecked for lack of DNA. Germline loops: CDR1 SGHTA, CDR2 FQGNSA. The CDR3 totals 18 residues. CDR3 in amino acids: CASSLVRGVVGTGDEQYF.

V usage is TRBV5-1 and J usage is TRBJ2-2; TCRdb gives TRBD1 as the D gene, but with no DNA this cannot be confirmed. Per germline, CDR1 SGHRS and CDR2 YFSETQ. The CDR3 covers 14 residues. CDR3 sequence reads: CASSLDGIGGELFF.

V gene TRBV15 combines with J gene TRBJ2-5; the D call from TCRdb, TRBD1, cannot be confirmed without DNA. The CDR3 runs 15 residues. From germline, CDR1 is LNHNV and CDR2 YYDKDF (reference sequence). CDR3 loop: CATSREQGSHETQYF. Using reference TRBV15 and TRBJ2-5 for the parts outside the CDR3, the full variable domain is DAMVIQNPRYQVTQFGKPVTLSCSQTLNHNVMYWYQQKSSQAPKLLFHYYDKDFNNEADTPDNFQSRRPNTSFCFLDIRSPGLGDTAMYLCATSREQGSHETQYFGPGTRLLVL.

The V call is TRBV25-1, the J call TRBJ1-1. CDR1 is MGHDK, CDR2 SYGVNS, per germline. CDR3 size: 15 residues. CDR3 in amino acids: CASSEWGDLNTEAFF.

The rearrangement joins TRBV29-1 to TRBJ2-4; there is no DNA to check the TCRdb D call of TRBD1. The V gene's germline CDR1 is SQVTM and CDR2 ANQGSEA. This CDR3 comprises 18 residues. The CDR3 protein is CSVESLVLGDLAKNIQYF. Complete variable domain (other parts from reference TRBV29-1 and TRBJ2-4): SAVISQKPSRDICQRGTSLTIQCQVDSQVTMMFWYRQQPGQSLTLIATANQGSEATYESGFVIDKFPISRPNLTFSTLTVSNMSPEDSSIYLCSVESLVLGDLAKNIQYFGAGTRLSVL.

V usage is TRBV6-1 and J usage is TRBJ2-1; the TRBD1 assignment by TCRdb is unverifiable without DNA. The CDR3 is 16 residues long. From germline, CDR1 is MNHNS and CDR2 SASEGT. This CDR3 is CASSEWGQEGYNEQFF.

V and J are TRBV20-1 and TRBJ2-7. Germline CDR1 reads DFQATT; CDR2 reads SNEGSKA (reference sequence). The CDR3 runs to 11 residues. The CDR3: CSVSEADEQYF.

V is TRBV4-1 and J is TRBJ1-5. The CDR3 spans 16 residues. In germline, CDR1 is MGHRA, CDR2 YSYEKL. The CDR3 reads CASSQEVGQFYQPQHF.

This chain links TRBV29-1 with TRBJ2-7; the D call from TCRdb, TRBD2, cannot be confirmed without DNA. CDR1 and CDR2 from the germline V gene are SQVTM and ANQGSEA. The CDR3 is made up of 16 amino acids. This CDR3 is CSVDRTESPGSYEQYF.

The V call is TRBV20-1, the J call TRBJ2-7; checking the TCRdb D call of TRBD1 is not possible without DNA. Germline V CDR1 and CDR2: DFQATT, SNEGSKA (reference sequence). The CDR3 is made up of 14 amino acids. This CDR3 reads CSARDTDRAYEQYF.